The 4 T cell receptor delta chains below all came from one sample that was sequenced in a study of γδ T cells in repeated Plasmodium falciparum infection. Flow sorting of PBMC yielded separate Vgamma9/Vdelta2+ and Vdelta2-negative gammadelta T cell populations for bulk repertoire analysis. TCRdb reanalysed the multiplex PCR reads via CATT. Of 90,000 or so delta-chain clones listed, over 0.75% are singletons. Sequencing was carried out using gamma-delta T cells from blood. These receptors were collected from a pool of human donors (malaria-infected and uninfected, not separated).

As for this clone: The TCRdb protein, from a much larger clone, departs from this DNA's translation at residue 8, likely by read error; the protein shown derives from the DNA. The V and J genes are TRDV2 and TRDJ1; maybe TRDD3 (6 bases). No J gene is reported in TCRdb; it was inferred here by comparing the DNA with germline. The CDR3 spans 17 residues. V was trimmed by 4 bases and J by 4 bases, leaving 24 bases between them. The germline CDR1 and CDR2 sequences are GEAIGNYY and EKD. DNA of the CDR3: TGTGCCTGTGATCCGTTGGGGGGTACGATTGAGAACGATAAACTCATCTTT. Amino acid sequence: CACDPLGGTIENDKLIF.

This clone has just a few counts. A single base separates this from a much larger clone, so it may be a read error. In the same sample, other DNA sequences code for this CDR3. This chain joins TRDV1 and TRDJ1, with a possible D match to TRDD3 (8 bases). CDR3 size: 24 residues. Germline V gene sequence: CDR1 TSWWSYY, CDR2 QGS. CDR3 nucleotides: TGTGCTCTTGGGGAAATCGTCCGGAGCCTTCCTCGTCATTGGGGGATGGGGTTCACCGATAAGCTCATCTTT. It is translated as CALGEIVRSLPRHWGMGFTDKLIF.

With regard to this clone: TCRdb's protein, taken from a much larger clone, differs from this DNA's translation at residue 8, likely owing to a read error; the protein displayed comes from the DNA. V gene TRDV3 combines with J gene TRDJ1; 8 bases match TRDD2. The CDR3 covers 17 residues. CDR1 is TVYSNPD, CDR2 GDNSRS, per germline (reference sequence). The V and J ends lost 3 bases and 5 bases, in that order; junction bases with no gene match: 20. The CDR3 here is CAFPSLPRRGERDKLIF. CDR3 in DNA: TGTGCCTTCCCATCCCTTCCTAGGAGGGGGGAAAGGGATAAACTCATCTTT.

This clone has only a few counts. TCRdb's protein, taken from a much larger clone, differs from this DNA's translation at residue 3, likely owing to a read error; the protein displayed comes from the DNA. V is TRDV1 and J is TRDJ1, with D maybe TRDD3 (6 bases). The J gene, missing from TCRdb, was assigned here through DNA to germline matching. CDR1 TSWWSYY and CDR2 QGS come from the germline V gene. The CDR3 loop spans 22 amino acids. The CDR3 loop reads CAPGEPTLGWGSLEEDTDKLIF. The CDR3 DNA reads TGTGCTCCTGGGGAACCGACGTTGGGGTGGGGGTCACTAGAAGAGGACACCGATAAACTCATCTTT.